These 10 T cell receptor beta chains were sequenced from one sample in a study of blood T cell repertoires in COVID-19. Produced via immunoSEQ multiplex PCR; TCRdb's table is partial and in-frame only. The table has some 75,000 clones, about 89% seen once. Sample: peripheral blood. These receptors all come from a man in his sixties with acute or convalescent COVID-19.

The chain uses TRBV20-1 and TRBJ2-5; 8 bases match TRBD2. Germline V gene sequence: CDR1 DFQATT, CDR2 SNEGSKA (reference sequence). CDR3 length: 14 residues. Trimming removed 3 bases from V and 2 bases from J; junction bases left unmatched: 5. CDR3 DNA: TGCAGTGCTAGTACTAGCGGAGGGCAAGAGACCCAGTACTTC. It encodes CSASTSGGQETQYF.

This chain uses TRBV6-1 with TRBJ1-4; 7 bases are shared with TRBD1. CDR3 length: 15 residues. In germline, CDR1 is MNHNS, CDR2 SASEGT. The J segment lost 7 bases and the V segment lost 2 bases, leaving 7 bases of the junction unmatched. The CDR3 protein is CASSEIQGLGEKLFF. The CDR3 region has the DNA TGTGCCAGCAGTGAAATACAGGGGTTAGGTGAAAAACTGTTTTTT.

The rearrangement links TRBV29-1 to TRBJ2-5, with 9 bases that match TRBD1. The CDR3 runs 13 residues. The germline gives CDR1 SQVTM, CDR2 ANQGSEA. V gave up 6 bases and J gave up 5 bases; unmatched junction bases: 7. The CDR3 sequence: CSVGIGQGETQYF. CDR3 nucleotide sequence: TGCAGCGTCGGGATCGGACAGGGGGAGACCCAGTACTTC.

The chain uses TRBV10-2 and TRBJ2-2, with D possibly being TRBD2 (6 bases). The germline CDR1 and CDR2 sequences are WSHSY and SAAADI. This CDR3 contains 15 residues. The germline V and J ends were trimmed by 3 bases and 3 bases, with 11 bases remaining between them. The CDR3 DNA reads as TGCGCCAGCAGTGATCGTTGGGGGGACACCGGGGAGCTGTTTTTT. Amino acids: CASSDRWGDTGELFF.

The chain uses TRBV27 and TRBJ1-6, with 7 bases lining up with TRBD1. Germline V gives CDR1 MNHEY, CDR2 SMNVEV (reference sequence). The CDR3 has 14 amino acids. Trimming at V came to 4 bases and at J to 7 bases, leaving 4 bases not matched to a gene. Here the CDR3 DNA reads TGTGCCAGCAGTTACAGGGGAGGCAATTCACCCCTCCACTTT. It translates to CASSYRGGNSPLHF.

V gene TRBV6-5 combines with J gene TRBJ1-2, with 8 positions matching TRBD1. The germline CDR1 and CDR2 sequences are MNHEY and SVGAGI. CDR3 length: 15 amino acids. Trimming took 4 bases from V and 0 from J; bases not matched to a gene: 4. The CDR3 sequence: CASSFGTGANYGYTF. The CDR3 DNA is TGTGCCAGCAGTTTCGGGACAGGAGCTAACTATGGCTACACCTTC.

The gene calls are TRBV5-4 and TRBJ2-3; possibly TRBD1 for D (5 bases). The CDR3 is 14 residues long. Germline CDR1 is SGHNT and CDR2 is YYREEE (reference sequence). V dropped 4 bases and J dropped 1 base, with 10 bases sitting between them. For the CDR3, the DNA is TGTGCCAGCAGCCCAAGCAGGGGCACAGATACGCAGTATTTT. Translation gives CASSPSRGTDTQYF.

J is TRBJ1-3 and V is TRBV2; TRBD1 aligns across 9 bases. This CDR3 contains 15 residues. The V gene end was trimmed by 6 bases and the J gene end by 4 bases; junction bases not matched to a gene: 7. Germline CDR1 SNHLY, CDR2 FYNNEI. The CDR3 spells CASSRQGGSGNTIYF. CDR3 nucleotides: TGTGCCAGCAGCCGACAGGGGGGGTCGGGAAACACCATATATTTT.

This clone was seen more than once but under ten times. The chain couples TRBV6-1 to TRBJ1-4; D is ambiguous. The CDR3 totals 14 residues. Trimming shortened V by 3 bases and J by 7 bases, and 12 bases separated the two germline ends. From germline, CDR1 is MNHNS and CDR2 SASEGT. The CDR3 coding sequence is TGTGCCAGCAGTGAGAGCGGGCCCCGTGAAAAACTGTTTTTT. Encoded protein: CASSESGPREKLFF.

DNA for the CDR3: TGTGCCACCAGTCGACCAACGGACAGGGCCCTTTTCAATGAGCAGTTCTTC. This encodes CATSRPTDRALFNEQFF. V gene TRBV24-1 combines with J gene TRBJ2-1; 8 nucleotides agree with TRBD1. The CDR3 covers 17 residues. The germline V gene encodes CDR1 KGHDR and CDR2 SFDVKD. V lost 6 bases and J lost 6; bases outside the gene matches: 15.